Below are 20 T cell receptor beta chains sequenced from a single sample in a study of blood T cell repertoires in COVID-19. Clones were read by immunoSEQ multiplex PCR, and TCRdb kept only the in-frame ones, dropping some. The sample carries some 270,000 clones, 75% to 90% recorded once. Sequenced: peripheral blood. The receptor set was obtained from a man aged 30-40 years with acute or convalescent COVID-19.

The chain uses TRBV5-1 and TRBJ2-1; 9 bases are a match to TRBD2. The CDR3 runs 17 residues. V shed 2 bases, J shed 4 bases, and the junction held 10 bases outside the gene matches. Germline CDR1 SGHRS, CDR2 YFSETQ. In nucleotides, the CDR3 is TGCGCCAGCAGCTTCGCCCCCGGGACTAGCAATTACAATGAGCAGTTCTTC. This codes for CASSFAPGTSNYNEQFF.

This chain uses TRBV5-1 with TRBJ2-7, with 8 positions matching TRBD1. Germline V lookup: CDR1 SGHRS, CDR2 YFSETQ. The CDR3 length is 14 residues. The trim removed 1 base at V and 6 bases at J, leaving 6 bases unmatched. The CDR3 loop reads CASSLYGQGSEQYF. CDR3 DNA sequence: TGCGCCAGCAGCTTGTACGGACAGGGAAGCGAGCAGTACTTC. The entire variable domain, with the rest obtained from reference TRBV5-1 and TRBJ2-7, is as follows: KAGVTQTPRYLIKTRGQQVTLSCSPISGHRSVSWYQQTPGQGLQFLFEYFSETQRNKGNFPGRFSGRQFSNSRSEMNVSTLELGDSALYLCASSLYGQGSEQYFGPGTRLTVT.

The chain uses TRBV30 and TRBJ1-2; the D is unclear. The ends were cut back, 2 bases at V and 1 base at J, with 11 bases in the middle. The CDR3 contains 14 residues. CDR1 is GTSNPN and CDR2 is SVGIG in the germline V gene (reference sequence). CDR3 protein: CAWSTQAINYGYTF. CDR3 sequence (DNA): TGTGCCTGGAGTACCCAGGCCATTAACTATGGCTACACCTTC.

J is TRBJ2-7 and V is TRBV15, with D unresolved. Germline CDR1 LNHNV, CDR2 YYDKDF (reference sequence). The CDR3 runs 13 residues. With 1 base removed from V and 3 bases from J, the gap between germline ends came to 7 bases. Here the CDR3 reads CATSRAGDYEQYF. The CDR3 bases are TGTGCCACCAGCAGAGCGGGTGACTACGAGCAGTACTTC.

The chain couples TRBV2 to TRBJ2-1, with D possibly matching TRBD2 (6 bases). V lost 8 bases to trimming and J lost 4 bases, with 12 bases between them. Germline CDR1 reads SNHLY; CDR2 reads FYNNEI. This CDR3 contains 13 residues. The CDR3 sequence: CASGGLGYNEQFF. The CDR3 DNA sequence: TGTGCCAGCGGGGGACTCGGGTACAATGAGCAGTTCTTC.

This clone was recorded a few times. V usage is TRBV11-3 and J usage is TRBJ2-5, with a possible D match to TRBD2 (5 bases). The CDR3 totals 13 residues. V was trimmed by 4 bases and J by 5 bases, leaving 11 bases between them. Looked up from germline, CDR1 is SGHNT and CDR2 is YENEEA. CDR3 bases: TGTGCCAGCAGCTCAGGACTGGGGGAGACCCAGTACTTC. Encoded protein: CASSSGLGETQYF.

A word on this clone: At one of its ends the junction is not consistent with the germline gene, which may arise from a read error. The chain has TRBV6-1 and TRBJ2-3; weak D call: TRBD2 (7 bases). The CDR3 totals 16 residues. The germline V gene encodes CDR1 MNHNS and CDR2 SASEGT. CDR3: CARSEGGGGAADTQYF. The CDR3 nucleotides are TGTGCCCGCAGTGAAGGGGGTGGGGGGGCCGCAGATACGCAGTATTTT.

The chain is built from TRBV6-5 and TRBJ1-6, with 9 bases matching TRBD1. The V gene end was trimmed by 0 bases and the J gene end by 9 bases; junction bases not matched to a gene: 6. CDR1 is MNHEY and CDR2 is SVGAGI in the germline V gene. This CDR3 is built from 16 residues. CDR3 DNA: TGTGCCAGCAGTTACTCGGGAACAGGGGGCATTTCACCCCTCCACTTT. Amino acid sequence: CASSYSGTGGISPLHF.

This clone was counted a few times. The chain combines TRBV10-3 with TRBJ1-1; D remains unclear. The CDR3 has 15 residues. CDR1 is ENHRY and CDR2 is SYGVKD in the germline V gene. Trimming removed 4 bases from V and 4 bases from J, with 16 bases in between. Written as DNA, the CDR3 is TGTGCCATCAGTGGATCCCTCCGGGGTGGCACTGAAGCTTTCTTT. Its protein is CAISGSLRGGTEAFF.

V usage is TRBV28 and J usage is TRBJ1-2; 8 bases fit TRBD1. Germline V gene sequence: CDR1 MDHEN, CDR2 SYDVKM. The V and J ends lost 11 bases and 2 bases, in that order; junction bases with no gene match: 7. This CDR3 is built from 13 residues. CDR3 region: CAGGDRLNYGYTF. The CDR3 region has the DNA TGTGCCGGCGGGGACAGGCTCAACTATGGCTACACCTTC.

Remarks on this clone: The sample contains more than one DNA sequence encoding this CDR3. The genes are TRBV6-6 and TRBJ2-2; TRBD2 agrees at 8 bases. The CDR3 covers 16 residues. Germline V CDR1 and CDR2: MNHNY, SVGAGI (reference sequence). With V trimmed by 0 bases and J by 1 base, 1 base remained unmatched. DNA of the CDR3: TGTGCCAGCAGTTACTCCGGGGGGGGGAACACCGGGGAGCTGTTTTTT. Its protein product is CASSYSGGGNTGELFF.

The rearrangement uses TRBV11-3 and TRBJ2-1, with D possibly matching TRBD2 (5 bases). V was clipped by 1 base and J by 4 bases, with 11 bases between them. The germline V gene has CDR1 SGHNT and CDR2 YENEEA. The length of the CDR3 is 15 residues. The CDR3 DNA reads TGTGCCAGCAGCTTAGCGGGAATTGGGTACAATGAGCAGTTCTTC. The encoded protein is CASSLAGIGYNEQFF.

The chain employs TRBV30 and TRBJ1-5; no clear D. The germline V and J ends were trimmed by 0 bases and 7 bases, with 10 bases remaining between them. The CDR3 runs 13 residues. Germline lookup yields CDR1 GTSNPN and CDR2 SVGIG (reference sequence). The CDR3 protein is CAWSVGVEQPQHF. For the CDR3, the DNA is TGTGCCTGGAGTGTGGGAGTAGAGCAGCCCCAGCATTTT.

The V and J genes are TRBV19 and TRBJ1-5; possible D gene TRBD1, 5 bases. The ends were cut back, 4 bases at V and 9 bases at J, with 16 bases in the middle. CDR3 length: 14 residues. Looked up from germline, CDR1 is LNHDA and CDR2 is SQIVND (reference sequence). CDR3 bases: TGTGCCAGTAGTACCGGGACGGGGACTGGGCCCCAGCATTTT. Amino acids: CASSTGTGTGPQHF. Based on the CDR3 plus reference TRBV19 and TRBJ1-5, the full variable domain is DGGITQSPKYLFRKEGQNVTLSCEQNLNHDAMYWYRQDPGQGLRLIYYSQIVNDFQKGDIAEGYSVSREKKESFPLTVTSAQKNPTAFYLCASSTGTGTGPQHFGDGTRLSIL.

The V and J genes are TRBV12-3 or TRBV12-4 and TRBJ1-4; 9 bases agree with TRBD1. Trimming removed 4 bases from V and 13 bases from J; junction bases left unmatched: 4. The length of the CDR3 is 12 residues. The CDR3 spells CASSSGQGALFF. As DNA, the CDR3 is TGTGCCAGCAGTTCGGGACAGGGAGCACTGTTTTTT.

The chain links TRBV19 to TRBJ1-1, with TRBD1 matching 8 bases. V was pared by 5 bases and J by 0 bases, with 2 bases of the junction left unmatched. The length of the CDR3 is 14 residues. Germline V gives CDR1 LNHDA, CDR2 SQIVND (reference sequence). The CDR3 loop reads CASSPGQVNTEAFF. Here the CDR3 DNA reads TGTGCCAGTAGTCCGGGACAGGTGAACACTGAAGCTTTCTTT.

The CDR3 sequence is CASREAAANTEAFF. The CDR3 DNA is TGTGCCAGTAGAGAGGCGGCAGCGAACACTGAAGCTTTCTTT. The rearrangement uses TRBV19 and TRBJ1-1; D uncertain. The CDR3 contains 14 residues. Germline loops: CDR1 LNHDA, CDR2 SQIVND (reference sequence). V lost 6 bases to trimming and J lost 1 base, with 12 bases between them.

The chain links TRBV6-5 to TRBJ2-1, with a weak D call TRBD2 (5 bases). Trimming stripped 2 bases from V and 8 bases from J, with 19 bases between. The CDR3 extends over 16 amino acids. CDR1 and CDR2 (germline): MNHEY, SVGAGI. The CDR3 spells CASSYSFRGFAYEQFF. CDR3 nucleotides: TGTGCCAGCAGTTACAGTTTCCGGGGATTCGCTTATGAGCAGTTCTTC.

The chain carries TRBV29-1 and TRBJ2-1, with TRBD2 matching 8 bases. This CDR3 has 16 amino acids. V was clipped by 3 bases and J by 0 bases; unmatched bases: 7. Germline lookup yields CDR1 SQVTM and CDR2 ANQGSEA. CDR3 DNA sequence: TGCAGCGTTGAGGGAGGAGCGGGGGTCTCCTACAATGAGCAGTTCTTC. Encoded protein: CSVEGGAGVSYNEQFF.

V and J are TRBV15 and TRBJ2-5; no firm D call. Trimming took off 0 bases at V and 1 base at J, with 6 bases between the two ends. The germline CDR1 and CDR2 sequences are LNHNV and YYDKDF (reference sequence). CDR3 size: 14 residues. Here the CDR3 reads CATSRDAAQETQYF. The DNA for the CDR3 is TGTGCCACCAGCAGAGATGCGGCCCAAGAGACCCAGTACTTC.